This T cell receptor beta chain was documented in a study of blood T cell repertoires in COVID-19. V was shortened by 3 bases and J by 7 bases, with 14 bases between the two germline ends. Germline CDR1 reads SGDLS; CDR2 reads YYNGEE. The CDR3 is 15 residues long. This clone was picked up one time. The method was immunoSEQ multiplex PCR; TCRdb's version includes in-frame clones alone and lacks a portion of them. The sample has fewer than 200,000 clones; about four fifths are singletons. Sequencing was carried out using PBMCs or T cells enriched from blood (not recorded which). The sequence derives from a man in his forties or fifties who had recovered from COVID-19. This chain joins TRBV9 and TRBJ1-6; possible D gene TRBD1, 5 bases. CDR3 sequence (DNA): TGTGCCAGCAGCGGAGGCAGGGTAGGGAATTCACCCCTCCACTTT. It codes for CASSGGRVGNSPLHF.